This TCR beta chain was sequenced for a study of OX40 agonist ivuxolimab in advanced cancers. Overall study: Administration of intravenous ivuxolimab to patients occurred every 2 weeks at 0.01 to 10 mg/kg. A mean age of around 66 years, range roughly 20 to 80, was recorded, and roughly 83% were male.

Germline assignment: CDR1 SEHNR and CDR2 FQNEAQ (reference sequence). CDR3 size: 13 residues. V dropped 4 bases and J dropped 5 bases, with 11 bases sitting between them. Details on this clone: The antigen is not known.

Only in-frame clones appear in the TCRdb table, and some are missing; sequencing was by immunoSEQ multiplex PCR. The sample includes tens of thousands of clones, around 87% of them seen just once. Findings and caveats of the study: Among some nonresponders, normalized T-cell clonal expansion was also low. Doses of 0.1 to 3.0 mg/kg were accompanied by clonal expansion of CD4+ and CD8+ blood T cells by week 6.

The material was CD4+ or CD8+ T cells sorted from blood, obtained in a trial of the OX40 agonist ivuxolimab. The chain employs TRBV7-9 and TRBJ2-5; unclear D gene. The receptor comes from an adult with an advanced solid tumor such as melanoma, head and neck, liver or kidney cancer. In DNA form, the CDR3 reads TGTGCCAGCAGCTATGGTGGGTCGGAGACCCAGTACTTC. It encodes CASSYGGSETQYF.